This TCR beta chain was observed in a study of cytomegalovirus exposure and HLA in healthy donors. The trim removed 7 bases at V and 3 bases at J, leaving 6 bases unmatched. The CDR3 sequence is 14 residues long. Germline loops: CDR1 SNHLY, CDR2 FYNNEI. The PCR was carried out with 60 Vbeta primers and 13 Jbeta primers. Repertoires were generated with immunoSEQ multiplex PCR, while TCRdb's copy carries only in-frame clones and drops some. Here the sample spans 150,000 to 200,000 clones, 82% being singletons. V gene TRBV2 combines with J gene TRBJ1-1; 9 positions match TRBD1. This receptor was identified in a girl between 10 and 17 years old in good health and CMV-seropositive. The sequenced sample consisted of PBMCs. The CDR3 loop is CASKRDREDTEAFF. DNA of the CDR3: TGTGCCAGCAAGAGGGACAGGGAGGACACTGAAGCTTTCTTT.